These T cell receptor beta chains were read from a single sample in a study of CD8+ T cells in alopecia areata. Here immunoSEQ multiplex PCR was the method, and the copy in TCRdb shows in-frame clones only, minus some. This table holds about 210,000 clones, 64% found once. Material: CD4+ T cells sorted from blood, obtained at week 4, from a patient treated with tofacitinib. The source is a human donor with alopecia areata. Both conserved end residues are part of each CDR3. D genes are given only for firm matches. Clone size is given for some rows only: seen once, a few or many times, or a class if the clone is expanded.

d_call: NA
j_call: TRBJ1-4
clone_size: once
v_call: TRBV6-6
cdr3_nt: TGTGCCAGCCTCTCTGGGGGGCTTAATGAAAAACTGTTTTTT
cdr3_aa: CASLSGGLNEKLFF

d_call: NA
j_call: TRBJ2-1
clone_size: NA
v_call: TRBV2
cdr3_nt: TGTGCCAGCACTGGCCTAGCTACGTTTAATGAGCAGTTCTTC
cdr3_aa: CASTGLATFNEQFF

d_call: NA
j_call: TRBJ2-3
clone_size: NA
v_call: TRBV7-6
cdr3_nt: TGTGCCAGCAGCTTAGGCCTGTACACAGATACGCAGTATTTT
cdr3_aa: CASSLGLYTDTQYF

d_call: NA
j_call: TRBJ1-2
clone_size: once
v_call: TRBV9
cdr3_nt: TGTGCCAGCAGCTCGACAGAGACAGAGATCCGGAAGGCCTTC
cdr3_aa: CASSSTETEIRKAF

d_call: NA
j_call: TRBJ2-5
clone_size: NA
v_call: TRBV6-5
cdr3_nt: TGTGCCAGCAGTTACGGTGCGACACGTCAAGAGACCCAGTACTTC
cdr3_aa: CASSYGATRQETQYF

d_call: TRBD1
j_call: TRBJ2-1
clone_size: once
v_call: TRBV29-1
cdr3_nt: TGCAGCGTTTCCCTTCGAGGGACAGGGAATGCCCATGAGCAGTTCTTC
cdr3_aa: CSVSLRGTGNAHEQFF

d_call: NA
j_call: TRBJ2-3
clone_size: NA
v_call: TRBV25-1
cdr3_nt: TGTGCCAGCAGTGAATCCCCAGGGAGCACAGATACGCAGTATTTT
cdr3_aa: CASSESPGSTDTQYF

d_call: TRBD1
j_call: TRBJ2-5
clone_size: few
v_call: TRBV25-1
cdr3_nt: TGTGCCAGCAGTGTGAGGGGGTTCAGGGGGCTGAATCAAGAGACCCAGTACTTC
cdr3_aa: CASSVRGFRGLNQETQYF

d_call: NA
j_call: TRBJ2-5
clone_size: NA
v_call: TRBV6-5
cdr3_nt: TGTGCCAGCAGCCTCCCGGGTGAGGGGACCCAGTACTTC
cdr3_aa: CASSLPGEGTQYF

d_call: NA
j_call: TRBJ2-1
clone_size: few
v_call: TRBV29-1
cdr3_nt: TGCAGCGTTGTCCATGGGGGGACTGAGCAGTTCTTC
cdr3_aa: CSVVHGGTEQFF

d_call: NA
j_call: TRBJ2-3
clone_size: NA
v_call: TRBV30
cdr3_nt: TGTGCCTGGAGTCGACTAGAGTTCACAGATACGCAGTATTTT
cdr3_aa: CAWSRLEFTDTQYF

d_call: NA
j_call: TRBJ2-7
clone_size: NA
v_call: TRBV7-9
cdr3_nt: TGTGCCAGCAGCCCCCCGGCGGATGTCTCCTACGAGCAGTACTTC
cdr3_aa: CASSPPADVSYEQYF

d_call: TRBD2
j_call: TRBJ2-3
clone_size: NA
v_call: TRBV7-3
cdr3_nt: TGTGCCAGCAGCTCCGCCAGAGCGGGGGCCACAGATACGCAGTATTTT
cdr3_aa: CASSSARAGATDTQYF

d_call: NA
j_call: TRBJ2-1
clone_size: NA
v_call: TRBV7-2
cdr3_nt: TGTGCCAGCAGCTCCCCAGTGGGAAATGAGCAGTTCTTC
cdr3_aa: CASSSPVGNEQFF

d_call: NA
j_call: TRBJ1-2
clone_size: NA
v_call: TRBV4-1
cdr3_nt: TGCGCCAGCAGCCCTGCACTGAATAACTATGGCTACACCTTC
cdr3_aa: CASSPALNNYGYTF

d_call: NA
j_call: TRBJ2-7
clone_size: NA
v_call: TRBV25-1
cdr3_nt: TGTGCCAGCAGTGACACCGGGACATTTTACGAGCAGTACTTC
cdr3_aa: CASSDTGTFYEQYF

d_call: TRBD1
j_call: TRBJ1-6
clone_size: NA
v_call: TRBV2
cdr3_nt: TGTGCCAGCGGCGGACAGGGGGATAATTCACCCCTCCACTTT
cdr3_aa: CASGGQGDNSPLHF

d_call: NA
j_call: TRBJ2-5
clone_size: NA
v_call: TRBV7-9
cdr3_nt: TGTGCCAGCAGCCAGGACAGCGACCAAGAGACCCAGTACTTC
cdr3_aa: CASSQDSDQETQYF

d_call: NA
j_call: TRBJ1-2
clone_size: NA
v_call: TRBV5-6
cdr3_nt: TGTGCCAGCAGCTTGGGGGGACGGTTGAATGGCTACACCTTC
cdr3_aa: CASSLGGRLNGYTF

d_call: NA
j_call: TRBJ2-1
clone_size: NA
v_call: TRBV20-1
cdr3_nt: TGCAGTGCTCGCTTCACTAATGAGCAGTTCTTC
cdr3_aa: CSARFTNEQFF

d_call: NA
j_call: TRBJ2-7
clone_size: NA
v_call: TRBV25-1
cdr3_nt: TGTGCCAGCATGGGTCGAGACGGTTACTACGAGCAGTACTTC
cdr3_aa: CASMGRDGYYEQYF

d_call: NA
j_call: TRBJ1-1
clone_size: NA
v_call: TRBV10-3
cdr3_nt: TGTGCCATAGCACAGACTATGAACACTGAAGCTTTCTTT
cdr3_aa: CAIAQTMNTEAFF

d_call: NA
j_call: TRBJ1-5
clone_size: NA
v_call: TRBV5-1
cdr3_nt: TGCGCCAGCAGCTTGTCAGGGTCCTATAGCAATCAGCCCCAGCATTTT
cdr3_aa: CASSLSGSYSNQPQHF

d_call: NA
j_call: TRBJ1-5
clone_size: NA
v_call: TRBV14
cdr3_nt: TGTGCCAGCAGCCAAGTGCAGGGTAATAGCAATCAGCCCCAGCATTTT
cdr3_aa: CASSQVQGNSNQPQHF

d_call: TRBD2
j_call: TRBJ2-7
clone_size: many
v_call: TRBV10-1
cdr3_nt: TGCGCCACCTCTAGCGGGGCCTACGAGCAGTACTTC
cdr3_aa: CATSSGAYEQYF

d_call: NA
j_call: TRBJ2-7
clone_size: few
v_call: TRBV28
cdr3_nt: TGTGCCAGCAGGTTGACAGGTGGGGGAGCGCAGTACTTC
cdr3_aa: CASRLTGGGAQYF

d_call: NA
j_call: TRBJ2-3
clone_size: NA
v_call: TRBV4-1
cdr3_nt: TGCGCCAGCAGCCAAGATCAGGGGCGAGGAGATACGCAGTATTTT
cdr3_aa: CASSQDQGRGDTQYF

d_call: NA
j_call: TRBJ1-2
clone_size: NA
v_call: TRBV5-1
cdr3_nt: TGCGCCAGCAGCTTGGGACAGGTCGGAAACTATGGCTACACCTTC
cdr3_aa: CASSLGQVGNYGYTF